This T cell receptor beta chain was recorded in a study of CD8 T cells in ankylosing spondylitis. Whole-study results and caveats: Apparently characteristic of ankylosing spondylitis blood was a TCR beta motif (under ten highly homologous variants).

In its sample, this clonotype was seen many times. The antigen is unknown. TCRdb reprocessed the 5' RACE reads via MiXCR and lists one record per CDR3 protein. The table lists 200,000 to 250,000 distinct CDR3 sequences, about 6.7% of them singletons. Trimming cost V 2 bases and J 9 bases, with 5 bases left between them. Germline V lookup: CDR1 ENHRY, CDR2 SYGVKD. The CDR3 sequence is 11 residues long. The receptor was isolated from a male donor with ankylosing spondylitis. The chain combines TRBV10-3 with TRBJ2-1; D is ambiguous. The specimen was blood, either unsorted or a sorted T cell fraction (not recorded which). For the CDR3, the DNA is TGTGCCATCAGTGAGGGAGTTGAGCAGTTCTTC. Protein sequence: CAISEGVEQFF.